Presented here are 23 T cell receptor beta chains from one specimen sequenced in a study of CD8 T cells in ankylosing spondylitis (TCRdb year 2017). The library was made by 5' RACE. TCRdb records Illumina HiSeq 2500 as the sequencer. The public reads were run again by TCRdb, first through fastp at Q25 and then through MiXCR, and only productive beta chains were kept. Every CDR3 protein is listed once, alongside the most common genes and DNA of its rows. The sample records about 160,000 distinct CDR3 sequences, around 16% of which are singletons. Jointly, the top ten make up 7.8% of the sample. The source material was blood, either unsorted or a sorted T cell fraction (not recorded which). These receptors were taken from a male donor with ankylosing spondylitis or in good health (not recorded which).

V is TRBV21-1 and J is TRBJ1-5; TRBD1, the table's D call, was not compared with the DNA. TRBV21-1 is termed a pseudogene. This CDR3 is built from 16 residues. The CDR3 sequence is CATHPAGRRFDQPQHF. For the CDR3, the DNA is TGTGCCACCCACCCGGCGGGGCGAAGGTTCGATCAGCCCCAGCATTTT.

This clonotype appeared once. The rearrangement uses TRBV21-1 and TRBJ2-4; the table's D call of TRBD2 was not tested on the DNA. TRBV21-1 is listed as a pseudogene. This CDR3 is built from 16 residues. CDR3 in DNA: TGTGCCAGCAGCACTTCTTGGGGCGGGAGGAATAACATTCAGTACTTC. Translating it yields CASSTSWGGRNNIQYF.

This clonotype was recorded many times. The CDR3 DNA reads TGCGCCAGCAGCTTAGGAGGGGACACAGATACGCAGTATTTT. Translation: CASSLGGDTDTQYF. The rearrangement links TRBV5-1 to TRBJ2-3, with a tentative D call TRBD2 (6 bases). Germline loops: CDR1 SGHRS, CDR2 YFSETQ. The CDR3 sequence is 14 residues long. The ends were cut back, 2 bases at V and 2 bases at J, with 9 bases in the middle.

The chain carries TRBV5-1 and TRBJ1-6, with D possibly being TRBD1 (6 bases). The CDR3 totals 16 residues. CDR1 SGHRS and CDR2 YFSETQ come from the germline V gene. Trimming cost V 2 bases and J 7 bases, with 16 bases left between them. The CDR3 region has the DNA TGCGCCAGCAGCTTTGGGACACAAACTCGGAATTCACCCCTCCACTTT. Protein sequence: CASSFGTQTRNSPLHF.

The V and J genes are TRBV5-1 and TRBJ1-1; D ambiguous. CDR1 and CDR2 from the germline V gene are SGHRS and YFSETQ. This CDR3 region has 14 residues. The V gene lost 0 bases and the J gene lost 1 base, with 7 bases spanning the gap. In DNA form, the CDR3 reads TGCGCCAGCAGCTTGGGGGTGGCGAACACTGAAGCTTTCTTT. This gives the protein CASSLGVANTEAFF.

The table lists this clonotype with a few counts. The chain joins TRBV4-1 to TRBJ1-1, with 7 positions matching TRBD1. The germline gives CDR1 MGHRA, CDR2 YSYEKL. Trimming took 3 bases from V and 0 from J; bases not matched to a gene: 10. There are 17 residues in the CDR3. The CDR3 here is CASSQNTGAELNTEAFF. For the CDR3, the DNA is TGCGCCAGCAGCCAGAATACAGGGGCGGAACTGAACACTGAAGCTTTCTTT.

This clonotype came up many times. CDR3 in DNA: TGCGCCAGCAGCTTGTCGGAATACACCGGGGAGCTGTTTTTT. The encoded protein is CASSLSEYTGELFF. The chain couples TRBV5-1 to TRBJ2-2, with D uncertain. The CDR3 extends over 14 amino acids. Per the germline V gene, CDR1 is SGHRS and CDR2 is YFSETQ. V was pared by 1 base and J by 3 bases, with 7 bases between.

Ten or more counts support this clonotype. J is TRBJ2-1 and V is TRBV29-1; a possible D gene is TRBD1 (6 bases). V was shortened by 6 bases and J by 0 bases, with 18 bases between the two germline ends. The CDR3 has 16 residues. Germline V gene data show CDR1 as SQVTM and CDR2 as ANQGSEA. CDR3 residues: CSVHLGAGSSYNEQFF. DNA for the CDR3: TGCAGCGTGCACCTGGGGGCAGGCAGCTCCTACAATGAGCAGTTCTTC.

V gene TRBV5-6 combines with J gene TRBJ2-3; TRBD2 agrees at 9 bases. Germline lookup yields CDR1 SGHDT and CDR2 YYEEEE. This CDR3 region has 15 residues. J gave up 3 bases and V 4 bases, and 6 bases lay outside the gene matches. The CDR3, as DNA: TGTGCCAGCAGCCGCCCTAGCGGGATGACAGATACGCAGTATTTT. This encodes CASSRPSGMTDTQYF.

This clonotype was recorded many times. The V and J genes are TRBV29-1 and TRBJ2-1; D is possibly TRBD1 (5 bases). The CDR3 has 11 amino acids. Trimming shortened V by 1 base and J by 13 bases, and 11 bases separated the two germline ends. The germline V gene has CDR1 SQVTM and CDR2 ANQGSEA. CDR3 coding DNA: TGCAGCGTTGAAGCCGGGCAGGGTCAGTTCTTC. Protein product: CSVEAGQGQFF.

This clonotype appeared a few times. The V gene is TRBV12-3 or TRBV12-4, the J gene TRBJ2-2; possibly TRBD2 for D (5 bases). V gave up 7 bases and J gave up 4 bases, with 13 bases separating them. This CDR3 region has 14 residues. DNA for the CDR3: TGTGCCAGCATCGGGGTTGGAGTCACCGGGGAGCTGTTTTTT. It encodes CASIGVGVTGELFF.

This sequence joins TRBV16 and TRBJ1-1; D is perhaps TRBD1 (5 bases). The CDR3 is 15 residues long. V was shortened by 3 bases and J by 2 bases, with 13 bases between the two germline ends. The germline CDR1 and CDR2 sequences are KGHSY and FQNENV. In DNA, the CDR3 is TGTGCCAGCAGCCAGTTGACAGTTGTTAACACTGAAGCTTTCTTT. Translated, it gives CASSQLTVVNTEAFF.

The chain has TRBV27 and TRBJ2-4; D might be TRBD2 (7 bases). This CDR3 region has 15 residues. V lost 4 bases and J lost 5, with 15 bases in between. Looked up from germline, CDR1 is MNHEY and CDR2 is SMNVEV (reference sequence). In DNA form, the CDR3 reads TGTGCCAGCAGTTCGGCGGGGGCTGGAGAAAACATTCAGTACTTC. Translation: CASSSAGAGENIQYF.

There are a few counts of this clonotype. The gene calls are TRBV5-1 and TRBJ2-5; D not certain. Germline lookup yields CDR1 SGHRS and CDR2 YFSETQ. V lost 0 bases, J lost 5 bases, and 5 bases lay in between. The CDR3 length is 12 residues. Here the CDR3 DNA reads TGCGCCAGCAGCTTGGATACGGAGACCCAGTACTTC. Its translation is CASSLDTETQYF. Full variable domain (rest looked up from reference TRBV5-1 and TRBJ2-5): KAGVTQTPRYLIKTRGQQVTLSCSPISGHRSVSWYQQTPGQGLQFLFEYFSETQRNKGNFPGRFSGRQFSNSRSEMNVSTLELGDSALYLCASSLDTETQYFGPGTRLLVL.

This clonotype was counted many times. J is TRBJ1-2 and V is TRBV5-1, with 7 bases identical to TRBD1. Trimming cost V 4 bases and J 5 bases; bases outside gene matches: 11. This CDR3 has 15 residues. Looked up from germline, CDR1 is SGHRS and CDR2 is YFSETQ. CDR3 amino acids: CASSLGDSENYGYTF. The CDR3 nucleotides are TGCGCCAGCAGCCTAGGGGACAGCGAGAATTATGGCTACACCTTC.

This clonotype was recorded many times. The rearrangement joins TRBV7-9 to TRBJ1-1, with TRBD1 matching over 8 bases. CDR1 and CDR2 (germline): SEHNR, FQNEAQ (reference sequence). J lost 5 bases, V lost 1 base, and 9 bases had no gene match. The CDR3 extends over 16 amino acids. The CDR3 DNA follows: TGTGCCAGCAGCTTAGAATACCAGGGGGCTGGGACTGAAGCTTTCTTT. Protein sequence: CASSLEYQGAGTEAFF.

This clonotype was counted a few times. The J gene is TRBJ2-3, the V gene TRBV20-1; the match to TRBD1 covers 11 bases. This CDR3 contains 14 residues. Germline CDR1 and CDR2: DFQATT and SNEGSKA (reference sequence). V was pared by 5 bases and J by 4 bases, with 5 bases of the junction left unmatched. CDR3 nucleotides: TGCAGTGCTGGGGGACAGGGGGACCCAGATACGCAGTATTTT. This codes for CSAGGQGDPDTQYF.

This clonotype was detected many times. The genes are TRBV5-1 and TRBJ1-1, with a tentative D call TRBD1 (5 bases). Germline CDR1 is SGHRS and CDR2 is YFSETQ. CDR3 length equals 14 residues. Trimming took off 7 bases at V and 3 bases at J, with 16 bases between the two ends. CDR3 sequence: CASRTGESYTEAFF. The CDR3 DNA is TGCGCCAGCCGGACGGGGGAGTCTTACACTGAAGCTTTCTTT.

This clonotype was counted ten times or more. V is TRBV5-1 and J is TRBJ2-1; D gene uncertain. Trimming shortened V by 2 bases and J by 3 bases, and 6 bases separated the two germline ends. CDR1 and CDR2 from the germline V gene are SGHRS and YFSETQ. The CDR3 extends over 13 amino acids. DNA of the CDR3: TGCGCCAGCAGCTTAGACCGCTACAATGAGCAGTTCTTC. It specifies CASSLDRYNEQFF.

The V gene is TRBV11-2, the J gene TRBJ1-6; D is ambiguous. The CDR3 is 14 residues long. Germline V CDR1 and CDR2: SGHAT, FQNNGV. Between the trimmed V and J ends, which lost 1 base and 9 bases, there was a span of 10 bases. CDR3 bases: TGTGCCAGCAGCTTAGGTGGCAGTGGTTCACCCCTCCACTTT. It yields the protein CASSLGGSGSPLHF.

This clonotype was counted only a few times. The chain employs TRBV5-1 and TRBJ2-3; 8 bases map to TRBD2. This CDR3 is built from 16 residues. Trimming took 5 bases from V and 0 from J; bases not matched to a gene: 8. Per germline, CDR1 SGHRS and CDR2 YFSETQ. CDR3 nucleotide sequence: TGCGCCAGCAGGCCAGGACTAGCAGCGAGCACAGATACGCAGTATTTT. Protein: CASRPGLAASTDTQYF.

This clonotype was observed many times. The chain recombines TRBV20-1 with TRBJ2-2; D is uncertain. V was cut by 4 bases and J by 0 bases, with 3 bases left in between. From germline, CDR1 is DFQATT and CDR2 SNEGSKA (reference sequence). The CDR3 totals 12 residues. CDR3 residues: CSAKANTGELFF. In DNA, the CDR3 is TGCAGTGCTAAGGCGAACACCGGGGAGCTGTTTTTT.

This clonotype was detected many times. The J gene is TRBJ2-5, the V gene TRBV24-1; a weak D match, TRBD2 (6 bases). The CDR3 sequence is 14 residues long. The germline V and J ends were trimmed by 4 bases and 4 bases, with 12 bases remaining between them. Germline CDR1 reads KGHDR; CDR2 reads SFDVKD. CDR3 coding DNA: TGTGCCACCAGTGACTCGGACGGGAGAGAGACCCAGTACTTC. It specifies CATSDSDGRETQYF.